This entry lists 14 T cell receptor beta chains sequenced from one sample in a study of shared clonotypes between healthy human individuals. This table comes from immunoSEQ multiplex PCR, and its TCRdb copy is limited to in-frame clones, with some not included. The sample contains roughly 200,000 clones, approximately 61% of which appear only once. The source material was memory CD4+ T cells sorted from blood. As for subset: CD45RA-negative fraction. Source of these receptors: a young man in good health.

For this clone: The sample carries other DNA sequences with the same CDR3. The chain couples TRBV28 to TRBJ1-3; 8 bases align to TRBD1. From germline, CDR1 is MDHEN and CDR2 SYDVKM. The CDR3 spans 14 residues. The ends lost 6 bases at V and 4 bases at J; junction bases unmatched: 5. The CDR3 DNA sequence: TGTGCCAGCAGCCCAGGGGGCCCCGGAAACACCATATATTTT. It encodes CASSPGGPGNTIYF.

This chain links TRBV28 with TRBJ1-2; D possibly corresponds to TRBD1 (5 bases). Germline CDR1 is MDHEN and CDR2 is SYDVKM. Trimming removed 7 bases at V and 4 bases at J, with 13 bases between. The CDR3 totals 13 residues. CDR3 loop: CASNPGRTYGYTF. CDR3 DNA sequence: TGTGCCAGCAACCCGGGACGGACCTATGGCTACACCTTC.

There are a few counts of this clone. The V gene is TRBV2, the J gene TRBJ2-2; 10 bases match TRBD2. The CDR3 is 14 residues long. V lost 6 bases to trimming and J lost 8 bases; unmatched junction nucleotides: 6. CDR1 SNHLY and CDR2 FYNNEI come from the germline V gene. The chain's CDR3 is CASRPGLAAGELFF. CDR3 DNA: TGTGCCAGCAGACCAGGACTAGCGGCTGGGGAGCTGTTTTTT.

The DNA for the CDR3 is TGTGCCAGCAGCCCCGGGTCCCTCGGCCAGCCCCAGCATTTT. Translating it yields CASSPGSLGQPQHF. The rearrangement joins TRBV7-2 to TRBJ1-5; D not certain. Between the trimmed V and J ends, which lost 5 bases and 7 bases, there was a span of 15 bases. Germline CDR1 is SGHTA and CDR2 is FQGNSA. The CDR3 contains 14 residues.

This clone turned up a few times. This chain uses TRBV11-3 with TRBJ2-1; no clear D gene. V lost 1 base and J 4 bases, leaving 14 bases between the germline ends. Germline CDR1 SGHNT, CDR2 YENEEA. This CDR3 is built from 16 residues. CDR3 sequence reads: CASSLALRATYNEQFF. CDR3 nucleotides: TGTGCCAGCAGCTTAGCACTTAGGGCTACTTACAATGAGCAGTTCTTC.

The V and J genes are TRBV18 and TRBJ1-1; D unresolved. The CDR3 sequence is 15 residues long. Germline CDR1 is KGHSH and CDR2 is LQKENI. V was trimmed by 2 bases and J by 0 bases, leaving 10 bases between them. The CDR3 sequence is CASSPIGGLNTEAFF. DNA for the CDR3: TGTGCCAGCTCACCAATCGGAGGGTTGAACACTGAAGCTTTCTTT.

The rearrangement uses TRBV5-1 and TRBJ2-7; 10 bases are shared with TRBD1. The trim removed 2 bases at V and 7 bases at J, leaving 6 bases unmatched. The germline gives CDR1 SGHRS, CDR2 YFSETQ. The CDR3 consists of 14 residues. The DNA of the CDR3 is TGCGCCAGCAGCTTACAAAGGGACAGGGGAGAGCAGTACTTC. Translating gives CASSLQRDRGEQYF.

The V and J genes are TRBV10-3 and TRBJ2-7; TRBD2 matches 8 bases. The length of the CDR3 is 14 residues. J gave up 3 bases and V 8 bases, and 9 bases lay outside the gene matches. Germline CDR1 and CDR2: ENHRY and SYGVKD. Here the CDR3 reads CAIGGGKADYEQYF. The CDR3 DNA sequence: TGTGCCATCGGCGGGGGGAAAGCAGACTACGAGCAGTACTTC.

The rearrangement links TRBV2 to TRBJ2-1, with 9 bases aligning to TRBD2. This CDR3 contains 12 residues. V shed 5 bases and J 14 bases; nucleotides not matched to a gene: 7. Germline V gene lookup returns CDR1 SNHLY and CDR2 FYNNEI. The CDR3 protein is CASSQISGGEFF. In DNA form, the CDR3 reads TGTGCCAGCAGTCAGATTAGCGGGGGTGAGTTCTTC.

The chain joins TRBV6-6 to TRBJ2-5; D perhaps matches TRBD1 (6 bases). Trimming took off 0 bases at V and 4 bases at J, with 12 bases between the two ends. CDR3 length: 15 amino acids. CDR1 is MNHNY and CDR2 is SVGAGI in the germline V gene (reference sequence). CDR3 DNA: TGTGCCAGCAGTTACTCTGGGGTACAGGGAGAGACCCAGTACTTC. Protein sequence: CASSYSGVQGETQYF.

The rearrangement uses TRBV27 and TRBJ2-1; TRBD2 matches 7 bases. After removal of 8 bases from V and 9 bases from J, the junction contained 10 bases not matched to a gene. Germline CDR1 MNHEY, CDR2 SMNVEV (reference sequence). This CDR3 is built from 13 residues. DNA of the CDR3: TGTGCCAGCCTATCCTTGGGGAGGGGTGAGCAGTTCTTC. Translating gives CASLSLGRGEQFF.

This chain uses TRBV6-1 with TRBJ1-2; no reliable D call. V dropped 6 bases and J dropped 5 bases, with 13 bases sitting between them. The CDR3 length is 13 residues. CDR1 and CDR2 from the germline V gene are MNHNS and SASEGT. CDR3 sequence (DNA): TGTGCCAGCAGCCCCTTTCACGGATATGGCTACACCTTC. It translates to CASSPFHGYGYTF.

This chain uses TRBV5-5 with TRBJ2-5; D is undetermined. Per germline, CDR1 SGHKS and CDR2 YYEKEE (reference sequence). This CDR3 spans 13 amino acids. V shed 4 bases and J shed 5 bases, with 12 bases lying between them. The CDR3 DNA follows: TGTGCCAGCAGCCCGTCTTTTGTGGAGACCCAGTACTTC. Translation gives CASSPSFVETQYF. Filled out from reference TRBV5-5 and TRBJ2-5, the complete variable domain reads DAGVTQSPTHLIKTRGQQVTLRCSPISGHKSVSWYQQVLGQGPQFIFQYYEKEERGRGNFPDRFSARQFPNYSSELNVNALLLGDSALYLCASSPSFVETQYFGPGTRLLVL.

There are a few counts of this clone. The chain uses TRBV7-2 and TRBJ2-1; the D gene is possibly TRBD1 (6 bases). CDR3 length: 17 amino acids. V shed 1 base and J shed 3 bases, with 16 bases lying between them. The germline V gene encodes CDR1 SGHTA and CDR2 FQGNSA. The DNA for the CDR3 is TGTGCCAGCAGCTTAGGGGAGAATGGACAGTTCTACAATGAGCAGTTCTTC. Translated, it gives CASSLGENGQFYNEQFF. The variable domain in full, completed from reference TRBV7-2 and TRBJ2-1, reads GAGVSQSPSNKVTEKGKDVELRCDPISGHTALYWYRQSLGQGLEFLIYFQGNSAPDKSGLPSDRFSAERTGGSVSTLTIQRTQQEDSAVYLCASSLGENGQFYNEQFFGPGTRLTVL.